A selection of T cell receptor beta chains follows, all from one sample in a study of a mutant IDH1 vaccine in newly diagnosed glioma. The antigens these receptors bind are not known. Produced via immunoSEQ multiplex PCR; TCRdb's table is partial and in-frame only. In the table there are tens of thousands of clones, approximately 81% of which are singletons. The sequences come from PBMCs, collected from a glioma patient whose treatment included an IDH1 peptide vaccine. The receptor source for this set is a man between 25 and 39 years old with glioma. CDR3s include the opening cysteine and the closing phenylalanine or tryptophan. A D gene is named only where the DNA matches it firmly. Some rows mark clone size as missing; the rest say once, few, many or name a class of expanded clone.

CDR3: CASSPRSGTSGETQYF; DNA: TGTGCCAGCAGCCCGCGGTCCGGGACTAGCGGGGAGACCCAGTACTTC; J: TRBJ2-5; size: .; V: TRBV5-8; D: TRBD2
CDR3: CASSLATGAWYNEQFF; DNA: TGTGCCAGCAGCTTAGCTACGGGGGCCTGGTACAATGAGCAGTTCTTC; J: TRBJ2-1; size: few; V: TRBV7-6; D: .
CDR3: CASSFGRRVGYTF; DNA: TGTGCCAGCAGCTTCGGCAGGAGGGTTGGCTACACCTTC; J: TRBJ1-2; size: .; V: TRBV5-6; D: .
CDR3: CASSSDTSSYNEQFF; DNA: TGTGCCAGCAGCTCGGACACGAGCTCCTACAATGAGCAGTTCTTC; J: TRBJ2-1; size: .; V: TRBV7-7; D: .
CDR3: CASSGGHAGGAFF; DNA: TGTGCCAGCAGTGGGGGACATGCGGGGGGAGCTTTCTTT; J: TRBJ1-1; size: .; V: TRBV2; D: .
CDR3: CASSGQGAYTNVNQPQHF; DNA: TGTGCCAGCAGTGGACAGGGGGCCTATACTAATGTCAATCAGCCCCAGCATTTT; J: TRBJ1-5; size: .; V: TRBV6-1; D: TRBD1
CDR3: CSVQGLAGEKDTQYF; DNA: TGCAGCGTTCAAGGACTAGCGGGGGAAAAAGATACGCAGTATTTT; J: TRBJ2-3; size: .; V: TRBV29-1; D: TRBD2
CDR3: CASSPGVGSSYNSPLHF; DNA: TGTGCCAGCAGCCCCGGGGTGGGTAGCTCCTATAATTCACCCCTCCACTTT; J: TRBJ1-6; size: .; V: TRBV5-4; D: .
CDR3: CASSLALQQGNYGYTF; DNA: TGTGCCAGCAGCTTAGCCCTTCAACAGGGAAACTATGGCTACACCTTC; J: TRBJ1-2; size: few; V: TRBV7-9; D: .
CDR3: CASSLEETQYF; DNA: TGTGCCAGCAGCTTGGAGGAGACCCAGTACTTC; J: TRBJ2-5; size: once; V: TRBV11-2; D: .
CDR3: CARSSGRGRGEKLFF; DNA: TGTGCCAGATCCTCCGGGAGGGGGAGGGGTGAAAAACTGTTTTTT; J: TRBJ1-4; size: .; V: TRBV6-9; D: .
CDR3: CASTLRPTLNSEAFF; DNA: TGTGCCAGCACCCTCCGACCGACGTTGAACTCTGAAGCTTTCTTT; J: TRBJ1-1; size: .; V: TRBV28; D: .
CDR3: CASSLGLVISSTDTQYF; DNA: TGTGCCAGCAGCTTAGGACTAGTGATTTCTAGCACAGATACGCAGTATTTT; J: TRBJ2-3; size: .; V: TRBV11-2; D: .
CDR3: CASSIASTGYGYTF; DNA: TGTGCCAGTAGTATAGCGTCGACAGGCTATGGCTACACCTTC; J: TRBJ1-2; size: .; V: TRBV19; D: .
CDR3: CASSPPILTEAFF; DNA: TGTGCCAGCTCACCACCGATACTCACTGAAGCTTTCTTT; J: TRBJ1-1; size: few; V: TRBV18; D: .
CDR3: CAWNNPGTGITYEQYF; DNA: TGTGCCTGGAACAACCCCGGGACAGGAATAACCTACGAGCAGTACTTC; J: TRBJ2-7; size: .; V: TRBV30; D: TRBD1
CDR3: CASSGSSYNSPLHF; DNA: TGTGCCAGCTCGGGGTCCTCCTATAATTCACCCCTCCACTTT; J: TRBJ1-6; size: .; V: TRBV18; D: .
CDR3: CASSVKIEAEAFF; DNA: TGTGCCAGTAGTGTTAAGATAGAGGCTGAAGCTTTCTTT; J: TRBJ1-1; size: few; V: TRBV19; D: .
CDR3: CASSLTVVETQYF; DNA: TGTGCCAGCAGCCTGACAGTCGTAGAGACCCAGTACTTC; J: TRBJ2-5; size: .; V: TRBV11-3; D: .
CDR3: CASSLLKAANYGYTF; DNA: TGTGCCAGCAGTTTATTAAAGGCAGCTAACTATGGCTACACCTTC; J: TRBJ1-2; size: .; V: TRBV27; D: .
CDR3: CASSVGRYGYTF; DNA: TGTGCCAGTAGTGTCGGACGCTATGGCTACACCTTC; J: TRBJ1-2; size: .; V: TRBV19; D: .
CDR3: CASSQGAVNEQFF; DNA: TGTGCCAGCAGTCAGGGGGCGGTTAATGAGCAGTTCTTC; J: TRBJ2-1; size: .; V: TRBV2; D: TRBD1
CDR3: CTGERGGGVKTTEAFF; DNA: TGCACGGGGGAGAGGGGAGGTGGTGTGAAGACCACTGAAGCTTTCTTT; J: TRBJ1-1; size: .; V: TRBV29-1; D: .
CDR3: CASSLGRAGGTEAFF; DNA: TGTGCCAGCAGCTTAGGACGGGCCGGCGGCACTGAAGCTTTCTTT; J: TRBJ1-1; size: .; V: TRBV7-9; D: .
CDR3: CASSLENLYEQYF; DNA: TGCGCCAGCAGCTTGGAAAACCTCTACGAGCAGTACTTC; J: TRBJ2-7; size: .; V: TRBV5-1; D: .
CDR3: CASSLQGARYGYTF; DNA: TGCGCCAGCAGCTTGCAGGGGGCCCGATATGGCTACACCTTC; J: TRBJ1-2; size: .; V: TRBV5-1; D: TRBD1
CDR3: CASGRGGSTDTQYF; DNA: TGTGCCAGTGGAAGGGGGGGTTCGACAGATACGCAGTATTTT; J: TRBJ2-3; size: .; V: TRBV19; D: .
CDR3: CASSRTGQSQHF; DNA: TGTGCCAGCAGTCGGACAGGGCAGTCCCAGCATTTT; J: TRBJ1-5; size: .; V: TRBV27; D: TRBD1
CDR3: CASSLASQNTEAFF; DNA: TGTGCCAGCAGCTTGGCTAGCCAGAACACTGAAGCTTTCTTT; J: TRBJ1-1; size: .; V: TRBV5-4; D: .
CDR3: CASKPTGAAGEKLFF; DNA: TGTGCCAGCAAGCCGACAGGGGCGGCAGGCGAAAAACTGTTTTTT; J: TRBJ1-4; size: .; V: TRBV2; D: TRBD1
CDR3: CASRPQAAGVSKETQYF; DNA: TGTGCCAGCCGACCTCAGGCAGCGGGGGTTTCAAAAGAGACCCAGTACTTC; J: TRBJ2-5; size: .; V: TRBV7-9; D: TRBD2
CDR3: CASSSSGRGAVGQETQYF; DNA: TGTGCCAGCAGTTCCTCGGGACGCGGCGCGGTAGGCCAAGAGACCCAGTACTTC; J: TRBJ2-5; size: .; V: TRBV27; D: .
CDR3: CASSSQGGFGSYNEQFF; DNA: TGTGCCAGCAGCTCACAAGGGGGGTTTGGCTCCTACAATGAGCAGTTCTTC; J: TRBJ2-1; size: .; V: TRBV13; D: .
CDR3: CASSSSGGTDTQYF; DNA: TGTGCCAGCAGCTCCTCTGGGGGCACAGATACGCAGTATTTT; J: TRBJ2-3; size: .; V: TRBV7-6; D: .
CDR3: CASSLTRMNTEAFF; DNA: TGTGCCAGCAGCTTAACAAGGATGAACACTGAAGCTTTCTTT; J: TRBJ1-1; size: .; V: TRBV5-6; D: .
CDR3: CAWSVRAGANVLTF; DNA: TGTGCCTGGAGTGTGAGGGCTGGGGCCAACGTCCTGACTTTC; J: TRBJ2-6; size: .; V: TRBV30; D: .
CDR3: CASSLGQSPYEQYF; DNA: TGTGCCAGCAGCTTGGGACAGAGCCCCTACGAGCAGTACTTC; J: TRBJ2-7; size: .; V: TRBV5-6; D: .
CDR3: CASSPGTGARLAGELFF; DNA: TGTGCCAGCAGTCCCGGGACAGGGGCGCGGCTCGCCGGGGAGCTGTTTTTT; J: TRBJ2-2; size: .; V: TRBV27; D: TRBD1
CDR3: CASSGQNYEQYF; DNA: TGTGCCAGCTCGGGACAGAACTACGAGCAGTACTTC; J: TRBJ2-7; size: .; V: TRBV27; D: TRBD1
CDR3: CASRSWGTEAFF; DNA: TGTGCCAGTAGATCCTGGGGCACTGAAGCTTTCTTT; J: TRBJ1-1; size: .; V: TRBV19; D: .
CDR3: CASGGGTEGYGYTF; DNA: TGCGCCAGCGGGGGAGGGACAGAAGGCTATGGCTACACCTTC; J: TRBJ1-2; size: once; V: TRBV5-1; D: TRBD1
CDR3: CASSLQTGWFSPLHF; DNA: TGTGCCAGCAGCCTTCAGACAGGGTGGTTTTCACCCCTCCACTTT; J: TRBJ1-6; size: .; V: TRBV7-2; D: TRBD1
CDR3: CASSQVLGRKASPLHF; DNA: TGCGCCAGCAGCCAAGTCTTAGGTCGAAAGGCGTCACCCCTCCACTTT; J: TRBJ1-6; size: .; V: TRBV4-1; D: .
CDR3: CASSTGTNEQYF; DNA: TGCGCCAGCAGTACCGGGACCAACGAGCAGTACTTC; J: TRBJ2-7; size: .; V: TRBV10-1; D: .